A selection of T cell receptor beta chains follows, all from one sample in a study of cytomegalovirus exposure and HLA in healthy donors. TCRdb's table, derived via immunoSEQ multiplex PCR, lists solely in-frame clones and lacks some. The table has some 65,000 clones, roughly 70% seen once. Sequencing input: PBMCs. These receptors all stem from a woman younger than 45 in good health and CMV-seronegative. Both conserved end residues are part of each CDR3. The order of the fields is V gene, CDR3 protein.

v_gene: TRBV6-1
CDR3aa: CASSENRGGSPLHF

v_gene: TRBV28
CDR3aa: CASNSYPPEAFF

v_gene: TRBV27
CDR3aa: CASSPGDSPLHF

v_gene: TRBV2
CDR3aa: CASNRGSPGETQYF

v_gene: TRBV11-3
CDR3aa: CASSRGQGRNEQFF

v_gene: TRBV6-6
CDR3aa: CASAVDREAQPQHF

v_gene: TRBV25-1
CDR3aa: CASSEPGARSPLHF

v_gene: TRBV7-3
CDR3aa: CASSPGTSGSQETQYF

v_gene: TRBV18
CDR3aa: CASSQNRDMVDTEAFF

v_gene: TRBV4-2
CDR3aa: CASSPAPLGGGRRNEQFF

v_gene: TRBV19
CDR3aa: CASSRDRVYNEQFF

v_gene: TRBV6-4
CDR3aa: CASSDRSSYEQYF

v_gene: TRBV11-2
CDR3aa: CASSRTGIKNSPLHF

v_gene: TRBV29-1
CDR3aa: CSVAGAGELFF

v_gene: TRBV7-2
CDR3aa: CASSLAGAVTGELFF

v_gene: TRBV6-1
CDR3aa: CASSEQENWPGTIYF